Listed below are T cell receptor beta chains from one sample, sequenced in a study of CD8+CD57+ T cells in acquired aplastic anemia. A single record per CDR3 protein comes from TCRdb applying MiXCR to the reads. The sample has some 160,000 distinct CDR3 sequences, less than 60% seen once. Material: sorted CD4+, CD8+, or CD8+CD57+ T cells (not recorded which) from PBMCs. The receptors stem from a human donor with aplastic anemia. Each CDR3 is given with its conserved first and last residue. D genes are given only for firm matches. Size values are once, few and many counts, or a class for expanded clones, and some rows have none.

V: TRBV2; J: TRBJ1-6; D: NA; size: NA; CDR3: CASSPPWDSPLHF; DNA: TGTGCCAGCAGTCCCCCATGGGATTCACCCCTCCACTTT
V: TRBV19; J: TRBJ1-5; D: NA; size: NA; CDR3: CASSIVGGKETQHF; DNA: TGTGCCAGTAGTATAGTGGGGGGGAAGGAGACCCAGCATTTT
V: TRBV20-1; J: TRBJ2-1; D: NA; size: many; CDR3: CSAIQASREQFF; DNA: TGCAGTGCTATACAAGCTAGCCGTGAGCAGTTCTTC
V: TRBV25-1; J: TRBJ1-2; D: NA; size: NA; CDR3: CASSELRQANYGYTF; DNA: TGTGCCAGCAGTGAACTTCGACAGGCTAACTATGGCTACACCTTC
V: TRBV27; J: TRBJ2-1; D: TRBD2; size: many; CDR3: CASSPGLAGNNNEQFF; DNA: TGTGCCAGCAGTCCGGGACTAGCGGGGAACAACAATGAGCAGTTCTTC
V: TRBV11-2; J: TRBJ2-5; D: TRBD1; size: NA; CDR3: CASNQTGGEETLYF; DNA: TGTGCCAGCAACCAGACAGGGGGAGAAGAGACCCTGTACTTC
V: TRBV2; J: TRBJ2-2; D: TRBD1; size: NA; CDR3: CASRGDRKSTGELFF; DNA: TGTGCCAGCAGGGGGGACAGGAAGAGCACCGGGGAGCTGTTTTTT
V: TRBV10-3; J: TRBJ2-2; D: NA; size: NA; CDR3: CAIRSGTPNTGELFF; DNA: TGTGCCATCAGATCCGGGACCCCGAACACCGGGGAGCTGTTTTTT
V: TRBV10-3; J: TRBJ1-1; D: NA; size: NA; CDR3: CAISELLTEAFF; DNA: TGTGCCATCAGTGAACTACTCACTGAAGCTTTCTTT
V: TRBV20-1; J: TRBJ2-2; D: TRBD2; size: many; CDR3: CSATSGSALTGELFF; DNA: TGCAGTGCTACTAGCGGGAGTGCCTTGACCGGGGAGCTGTTTTTT
V: TRBV29-1; J: TRBJ2-1; D: NA; size: NA; CDR3: CSVEPAGGPLNEQFF; DNA: TGCAGCGTCGAACCGGCAGGGGGGCCACTCAATGAGCAGTTCTTC
V: TRBV20-1; J: TRBJ1-2; D: NA; size: NA; CDR3: CSASHGPYGYTF; DNA: TGCAGTGCTTCTCACGGACCTTATGGCTACACCTTC
V: TRBV5-6; J: TRBJ1-5; D: NA; size: many; CDR3: CASSLDPLNQPQHF; DNA: TGTGCCAGCAGCTTGGATCCACTCAATCAGCCCCAGCATTTT
V: TRBV10-3; J: TRBJ2-3; D: TRBD2; size: NA; CDR3: CAISESTSGAHTDTQYF; DNA: TGTGCCATCAGTGAGTCAACTAGCGGTGCCCACACAGATACGCAGTATTTT
V: TRBV19; J: TRBJ2-5; D: NA; size: NA; CDR3: CASSMSGADLQETQYF; DNA: TGTGCCAGTAGTATGTCAGGCGCTGACCTTCAAGAGACCCAGTACTTC
V: TRBV29-1; J: TRBJ1-2; D: NA; size: few; CDR3: CSVEEETRVRGYTF; DNA: TGCAGCGTTGAAGAGGAGACCAGGGTTCGTGGCTACACCTTC
V: TRBV5-1; J: TRBJ1-4; D: TRBD1; size: NA; CDR3: CASSLAGTGPSEKLFF; DNA: TGCGCCAGCAGCTTGGCTGGGACAGGGCCCAGCGAAAAACTGTTTTTT
V: TRBV10-3; J: TRBJ1-2; D: NA; size: NA; CDR3: CAISEIRVDGYTF; DNA: TGTGCCATCAGTGAGATACGGGTCGATGGCTACACCTTC
V: TRBV2; J: TRBJ2-4; D: NA; size: NA; CDR3: CASSLHLLAKNIQYF; DNA: TGTGCCAGCAGTTTGCATTTATTGGCCAAAAACATTCAGTACTTC
V: TRBV27; J: TRBJ1-2; D: NA; size: NA; CDR3: CASKTRENYGYTF; DNA: TGTGCCAGCAAAACGCGGGAGAACTATGGCTACACCTTC
V: TRBV19; J: TRBJ1-5; D: NA; size: many; CDR3: CASTPLGGSLVQPQHF; DNA: TGTGCCAGTACTCCTCTAGGCGGATCTCTTGTTCAGCCCCAGCATTTT
V: TRBV5-6; J: TRBJ2-7; D: TRBD2; size: NA; CDR3: CASSYRAGGPYEQYF; DNA: TGTGCCAGCAGCTACCGAGCGGGAGGGCCATACGAGCAGTACTTC
V: TRBV9; J: TRBJ1-2; D: NA; size: many; CDR3: CASSPLQGFGANYGYTF; DNA: TGTGCCAGCAGCCCCCTCCAGGGGTTCGGAGCTAACTATGGCTACACCTTC
V: TRBV19; J: TRBJ1-1; D: NA; size: NA; CDR3: CASSIEGHQNTEAFF; DNA: TGTGCCAGTAGTATAGAGGGACACCAGAACACTGAAGCTTTCTTT
V: TRBV24-1; J: TRBJ1-2; D: NA; size: NA; CDR3: CATSDSGGSYGYTF; DNA: TGTGCCACCAGTGATTCGGGGGGATCCTATGGCTACACCTTC
V: TRBV7-8; J: TRBJ2-7; D: NA; size: few; CDR3: CASSLGGHEQYF; DNA: TGTGCCAGCAGCCTAGGGGGACACGAGCAGTACTTC
V: TRBV7-3; J: TRBJ2-5; D: NA; size: NA; CDR3: CASSSRAGETQYF; DNA: TGTGCCAGCAGTTCCCGCGCCGGAGAGACCCAGTACTTC